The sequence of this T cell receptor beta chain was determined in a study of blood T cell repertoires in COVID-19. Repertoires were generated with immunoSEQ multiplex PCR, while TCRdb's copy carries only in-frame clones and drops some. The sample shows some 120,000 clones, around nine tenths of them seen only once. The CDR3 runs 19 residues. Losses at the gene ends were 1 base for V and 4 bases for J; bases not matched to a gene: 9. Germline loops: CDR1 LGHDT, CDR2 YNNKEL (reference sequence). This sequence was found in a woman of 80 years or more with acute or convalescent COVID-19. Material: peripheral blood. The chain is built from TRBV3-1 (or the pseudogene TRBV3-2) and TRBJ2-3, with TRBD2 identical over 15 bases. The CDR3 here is CASSQVSGTSGGRADTQYF. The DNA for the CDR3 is TGTGCCAGCAGCCAAGTGTCCGGGACTAGCGGGGGGCGGGCAGATACGCAGTATTTT.